The 7 T cell receptor beta chains below were found in one sample sequenced in a study of cytomegalovirus exposure and HLA in healthy donors. Primers for the PCR totalled 60 Vbeta and 13 Jbeta. Measured with immunoSEQ multiplex PCR; TCRdb has only the in-frame clones, and not every one. Reported are roughly 120,000 clones; the ten largest clones contain approximately 6.8%. Specimen: PBMCs. These receptors originate from a man in his forties in good health and CMV-seropositive.

J is TRBJ2-3 and V is TRBV30, with a possible D match to TRBD2 (6 bases). The CDR3 sequence is 14 residues long. Looked up from germline, CDR1 is GTSNPN and CDR2 is SVGIG (reference sequence). V was clipped by 2 bases and J by 3 bases, with 12 bases between them. CDR3 bases: TGTGCCTGGAGTTATCGGGACTTTACAGATACGCAGTATTTT. Its protein product is CAWSYRDFTDTQYF.

The chain carries TRBV19 and TRBJ2-3; D remains unclear. The germline V gene encodes CDR1 LNHDA and CDR2 SQIVND (reference sequence). V was clipped by 1 base and J by 3 bases, with 17 bases between them. The CDR3 covers 17 residues. The CDR3 coding sequence is TGTGCCAGTAGTATAGGGGCCGGTGGCAGTGGGACAGATACGCAGTATTTT. It translates to CASSIGAGGSGTDTQYF.

The chain has TRBV19 and TRBJ1-2, with 10 bases that match TRBD1. J gave up 7 bases and V 6 bases, and 2 bases lay outside the gene matches. Germline lookup yields CDR1 LNHDA and CDR2 SQIVND (reference sequence). The CDR3 has 12 residues. The CDR3: CASRTGGFGYTF. DNA for the CDR3: TGTGCCAGTAGGACAGGGGGCTTTGGCTACACCTTC.

The chain has TRBV30 and TRBJ2-2; D not certain. In germline, CDR1 is GTSNPN, CDR2 SVGIG (reference sequence). This CDR3 is 15 amino acids long. Trimming left V 4 bases short and J 0 bases short, with 12 bases between. The DNA of the CDR3 is TGTGCCTGGAATTACAGATTTTCGAACACCGGGGAGCTGTTTTTT. The encoded protein is CAWNYRFSNTGELFF.

The chain combines TRBV20-1 with TRBJ2-3; the D is unclear. CDR1 DFQATT and CDR2 SNEGSKA come from the germline V gene (reference sequence). V was cut by 4 bases and J by 9 bases, with 11 bases left in between. The CDR3 sequence is 11 residues long. The CDR3 DNA is TGCAGTGCTAAATTCCCTCCGACGCAGTATTTT. It codes for CSAKFPPTQYF.

The V and J genes are TRBV6-1 and TRBJ1-3; 8 nucleotides agree with TRBD1. CDR1 and CDR2 (germline): MNHNS, SASEGT. This CDR3 region has 16 residues. V was pared by 3 bases and J by 2 bases, with 6 bases of the junction left unmatched. The CDR3 nucleotides read TGTGCCAGCAGTGAGCCCACAGGGGGTCCTGGAAACACCATATATTTT. Encoded protein: CASSEPTGGPGNTIYF.

The V gene is TRBV7-9, the J gene TRBJ2-1; 10 nucleotides match TRBD2. J was trimmed by 4 bases and V by 3 bases; bases with no gene match: 3. The CDR3 length is 15 residues. Germline V gene sequence: CDR1 SEHNR, CDR2 FQNEAQ (reference sequence). CDR3 sequence: CASSLTSGFYNEQFF. CDR3 DNA sequence: TGTGCCAGCAGCTTGACTAGCGGGTTTTACAATGAGCAGTTCTTC.